Listed below are T cell receptor beta chains from one sample, sequenced in a study of T cell responses to AZD1222 COVID-19 vaccine. The repertoire was sequenced with immunoSEQ multiplex PCR; TCRdb's copy has only in-frame clones and lacks some. In the table there are 120,000 to 150,000 clones, less than 95% of which are singletons. Sequencing was performed on peripheral blood, taken on day 0 of AZD1222 vaccination. These TCRs come from an adult in good health. CDR3s include the opening cysteine and the closing phenylalanine or tryptophan. Fields, in order: J gene, V gene, clone size, D gene, CDR3 protein, CDR3 DNA. D genes are given only for firm matches. For some rows the clone size is stated as once, few or many, or as a class when expanded; others skip it.

j_gene: TRBJ2-2; v_gene: TRBV2; abundance: NA; d_gene: TRBD2; CDR3aa: CASRGLAGNTGELFF; CDR3nt: TGTGCCAGCAGGGGACTAGCGGGGAACACCGGGGAGCTGTTTTTT
j_gene: TRBJ2-1; v_gene: TRBV29-1; abundance: NA; d_gene: TRBD2; CDR3aa: CSVAGGSYNEQFF; CDR3nt: TGCAGCGTTGCGGGGGGGTCATACAATGAGCAGTTCTTC
j_gene: TRBJ2-3; v_gene: TRBV3-1/TRBV3-2; abundance: NA; d_gene: NA; CDR3aa: CASSHLRTPGTQYF; CDR3nt: TGTGCCAGCAGCCATCTCCGGACCCCGGGTACGCAGTATTTT
j_gene: TRBJ1-1; v_gene: TRBV5-4; abundance: NA; d_gene: TRBD1; CDR3aa: CASSFYRGPNTEAFF; CDR3nt: TGTGCCAGCAGCTTTTACAGGGGGCCGAACACTGAAGCTTTCTTT
j_gene: TRBJ1-6; v_gene: TRBV9; abundance: NA; d_gene: TRBD1; CDR3aa: CASSPTLLRGQDSPLHF; CDR3nt: TGTGCCAGCAGCCCGACGCTCCTCAGGGGGCAGGATTCACCCCTCCACTTT
j_gene: TRBJ2-1; v_gene: TRBV6-5; abundance: once; d_gene: TRBD2; CDR3aa: CASSPTSGGYNEQFF; CDR3nt: TGTGCCAGCAGTCCTACTAGCGGGGGTTACAATGAGCAGTTCTTC
j_gene: TRBJ1-2; v_gene: TRBV7-3; abundance: NA; d_gene: NA; CDR3aa: CASSWSDRRGYTF; CDR3nt: TGTGCCAGCAGCTGGTCCGACAGGCGGGGCTACACCTTC
j_gene: TRBJ1-2; v_gene: TRBV24-1; abundance: NA; d_gene: NA; CDR3aa: CATSEPDTLGDGYTF; CDR3nt: TGTGCCACCAGTGAGCCGGACACCCTCGGGGATGGCTACACCTTC
j_gene: TRBJ1-1; v_gene: TRBV19; abundance: NA; d_gene: NA; CDR3aa: CASTGTSNTEAFF; CDR3nt: TGTGCCAGTACCGGGACATCGAACACTGAAGCTTTCTTT
j_gene: TRBJ1-2; v_gene: TRBV7-2; abundance: NA; d_gene: TRBD1; CDR3aa: CASSLGTGTVYGYTF; CDR3nt: TGTGCCAGCAGCTTAGGAACCGGGACAGTTTATGGCTACACCTTC
j_gene: TRBJ2-2; v_gene: TRBV9; abundance: NA; d_gene: TRBD2; CDR3aa: CASSAPHRGENTGELFF; CDR3nt: TGTGCCAGCAGCGCACCCCACCGGGGGGAGAACACCGGGGAGCTGTTTTTT
j_gene: TRBJ2-1; v_gene: TRBV15; abundance: NA; d_gene: TRBD2; CDR3aa: CATRTSGRKGEQFF; CDR3nt: TGTGCCACCCGGACTAGCGGGAGAAAAGGTGAGCAGTTCTTC
j_gene: TRBJ1-5; v_gene: TRBV19; abundance: NA; d_gene: NA; CDR3aa: CASSISGQLNQPQHF; CDR3nt: TGTGCCAGTAGTATCTCAGGACAGTTGAATCAGCCCCAGCATTTT
j_gene: TRBJ1-2; v_gene: TRBV6-5; abundance: NA; d_gene: NA; CDR3aa: CASTGRSLHGYTF; CDR3nt: TGTGCCAGCACGGGGAGGAGCCTTCATGGCTACACCTTC
j_gene: TRBJ2-7; v_gene: TRBV13; abundance: once; d_gene: TRBD1; CDR3aa: CASSSGGTGIHEQYF; CDR3nt: TGTGCCAGCAGCTCTGGAGGGACAGGGATCCACGAGCAGTACTTC
j_gene: TRBJ1-2; v_gene: TRBV28; abundance: NA; d_gene: NA; CDR3aa: CASSGLDYGYTF; CDR3nt: TGTGCCAGCAGTGGTCTTGACTATGGCTACACCTTC
j_gene: TRBJ2-7; v_gene: TRBV9; abundance: NA; d_gene: TRBD1; CDR3aa: CASSPGGRGLSYEQYF; CDR3nt: TGTGCCAGCAGCCCTGGAGGCAGGGGGCTGTCCTACGAGCAGTACTTC
j_gene: TRBJ1-2; v_gene: TRBV25-1; abundance: NA; d_gene: TRBD1; CDR3aa: CASSAQGALQGYTF; CDR3nt: TGTGCCAGCAGTGCACAGGGGGCGCTACAAGGCTACACCTTC
j_gene: TRBJ2-5; v_gene: TRBV5-4; abundance: NA; d_gene: NA; CDR3aa: CASSQLRDRQETQYF; CDR3nt: TGTGCCAGCAGCCAACTCCGGGATCGCCAAGAGACCCAGTACTTC
j_gene: TRBJ2-1; v_gene: TRBV2; abundance: NA; d_gene: TRBD2; CDR3aa: CASRARLAGENYNEQFF; CDR3nt: TGTGCCAGCAGGGCGAGACTAGCGGGGGAGAACTACAATGAGCAGTTCTTC
j_gene: TRBJ2-3; v_gene: TRBV24-1; abundance: NA; d_gene: TRBD2; CDR3aa: CATSGGGGTSRDTQYF; CDR3nt: TGTGCCACCAGTGGAGGAGGGGGGACTAGCAGGGATACGCAGTATTTT
j_gene: TRBJ1-4; v_gene: TRBV4-3; abundance: NA; d_gene: NA; CDR3aa: CASSREGPPAAGQLFF; CDR3nt: TGCGCCAGCAGCCGAGAGGGACCCCCGGCGGCTGGACAACTGTTTTTT
j_gene: TRBJ1-1; v_gene: TRBV12-5; abundance: NA; d_gene: TRBD1; CDR3aa: CASGSPGQGRTEAFF; CDR3nt: TGTGCTAGTGGTTCTCCGGGACAGGGTAGGACTGAAGCTTTCTTT
j_gene: TRBJ2-5; v_gene: TRBV7-9; abundance: NA; d_gene: TRBD1; CDR3aa: CASSRTGRETQYF; CDR3nt: TGTGCCAGCAGCCGGACAGGGAGGGAGACCCAGTACTTC
j_gene: TRBJ2-2; v_gene: TRBV9; abundance: NA; d_gene: NA; CDR3aa: CASSPRLGELFF; CDR3nt: TGTGCCAGCAGCCCCCGGTTGGGGGAGCTGTTTTTT
j_gene: TRBJ2-3; v_gene: TRBV7-2; abundance: NA; d_gene: NA; CDR3aa: CASSLGPLKDTQYF; CDR3nt: TGTGCCAGCAGCTTAGGGCCCCTTAAAGATACGCAGTATTTT
j_gene: TRBJ1-1; v_gene: TRBV21-1; abundance: NA; d_gene: NA; CDR3aa: CASSKSQKNTEAFF; CDR3nt: TGTGCCAGCAGCAAATCACAGAAGAACACTGAAGCTTTCTTT
j_gene: TRBJ1-6; v_gene: TRBV12-3/TRBV12-4; abundance: NA; d_gene: NA; CDR3aa: CASSFGSPLHF; CDR3nt: TGTGCCAGCAGTTTCGGTTCACCCCTCCACTTT
j_gene: TRBJ1-6; v_gene: TRBV27; abundance: NA; d_gene: NA; CDR3aa: CASSTEGNSPLHF; CDR3nt: TGTGCCAGTTCAACGGAGGGTAATTCACCCCTCCACTTT
j_gene: TRBJ1-3; v_gene: TRBV6-5; abundance: NA; d_gene: NA; CDR3aa: CASSYVGDSGNTIYF; CDR3nt: TGTGCCAGCAGTTACGTAGGGGACTCTGGAAACACCATATATTTT
j_gene: TRBJ2-3; v_gene: TRBV9; abundance: NA; d_gene: NA; CDR3aa: CASSQMGGLTDTQYF; CDR3nt: TGTGCCAGCAGCCAAATGGGGGGTCTCACAGATACGCAGTATTTT
j_gene: TRBJ1-6; v_gene: TRBV7-2; abundance: NA; d_gene: NA; CDR3aa: CASSLVRAGNSPLHF; CDR3nt: TGTGCCAGCAGCTTAGTCCGGGCCGGTAATTCACCCCTCCACTTT
j_gene: TRBJ2-3; v_gene: TRBV24-1; abundance: once; d_gene: TRBD1; CDR3aa: CATRGQGSDTQYF; CDR3nt: TGTGCCACCAGGGGACAGGGTTCAGATACGCAGTATTTT